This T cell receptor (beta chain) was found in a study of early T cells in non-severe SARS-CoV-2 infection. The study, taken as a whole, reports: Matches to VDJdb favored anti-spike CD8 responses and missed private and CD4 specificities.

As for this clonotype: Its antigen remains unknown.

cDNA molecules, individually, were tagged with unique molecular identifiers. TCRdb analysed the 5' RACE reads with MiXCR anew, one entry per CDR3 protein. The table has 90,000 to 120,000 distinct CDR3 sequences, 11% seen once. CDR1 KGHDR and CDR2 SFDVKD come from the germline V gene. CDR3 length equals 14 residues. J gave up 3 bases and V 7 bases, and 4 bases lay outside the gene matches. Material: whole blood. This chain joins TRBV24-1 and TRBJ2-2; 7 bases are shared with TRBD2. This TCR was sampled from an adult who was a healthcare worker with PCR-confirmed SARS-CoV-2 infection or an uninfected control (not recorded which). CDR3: CATSGRRDTGELFF. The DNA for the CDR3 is TGTGCCACCAGCGGGAGGAGGGACACCGGGGAGCTGTTTTTT.